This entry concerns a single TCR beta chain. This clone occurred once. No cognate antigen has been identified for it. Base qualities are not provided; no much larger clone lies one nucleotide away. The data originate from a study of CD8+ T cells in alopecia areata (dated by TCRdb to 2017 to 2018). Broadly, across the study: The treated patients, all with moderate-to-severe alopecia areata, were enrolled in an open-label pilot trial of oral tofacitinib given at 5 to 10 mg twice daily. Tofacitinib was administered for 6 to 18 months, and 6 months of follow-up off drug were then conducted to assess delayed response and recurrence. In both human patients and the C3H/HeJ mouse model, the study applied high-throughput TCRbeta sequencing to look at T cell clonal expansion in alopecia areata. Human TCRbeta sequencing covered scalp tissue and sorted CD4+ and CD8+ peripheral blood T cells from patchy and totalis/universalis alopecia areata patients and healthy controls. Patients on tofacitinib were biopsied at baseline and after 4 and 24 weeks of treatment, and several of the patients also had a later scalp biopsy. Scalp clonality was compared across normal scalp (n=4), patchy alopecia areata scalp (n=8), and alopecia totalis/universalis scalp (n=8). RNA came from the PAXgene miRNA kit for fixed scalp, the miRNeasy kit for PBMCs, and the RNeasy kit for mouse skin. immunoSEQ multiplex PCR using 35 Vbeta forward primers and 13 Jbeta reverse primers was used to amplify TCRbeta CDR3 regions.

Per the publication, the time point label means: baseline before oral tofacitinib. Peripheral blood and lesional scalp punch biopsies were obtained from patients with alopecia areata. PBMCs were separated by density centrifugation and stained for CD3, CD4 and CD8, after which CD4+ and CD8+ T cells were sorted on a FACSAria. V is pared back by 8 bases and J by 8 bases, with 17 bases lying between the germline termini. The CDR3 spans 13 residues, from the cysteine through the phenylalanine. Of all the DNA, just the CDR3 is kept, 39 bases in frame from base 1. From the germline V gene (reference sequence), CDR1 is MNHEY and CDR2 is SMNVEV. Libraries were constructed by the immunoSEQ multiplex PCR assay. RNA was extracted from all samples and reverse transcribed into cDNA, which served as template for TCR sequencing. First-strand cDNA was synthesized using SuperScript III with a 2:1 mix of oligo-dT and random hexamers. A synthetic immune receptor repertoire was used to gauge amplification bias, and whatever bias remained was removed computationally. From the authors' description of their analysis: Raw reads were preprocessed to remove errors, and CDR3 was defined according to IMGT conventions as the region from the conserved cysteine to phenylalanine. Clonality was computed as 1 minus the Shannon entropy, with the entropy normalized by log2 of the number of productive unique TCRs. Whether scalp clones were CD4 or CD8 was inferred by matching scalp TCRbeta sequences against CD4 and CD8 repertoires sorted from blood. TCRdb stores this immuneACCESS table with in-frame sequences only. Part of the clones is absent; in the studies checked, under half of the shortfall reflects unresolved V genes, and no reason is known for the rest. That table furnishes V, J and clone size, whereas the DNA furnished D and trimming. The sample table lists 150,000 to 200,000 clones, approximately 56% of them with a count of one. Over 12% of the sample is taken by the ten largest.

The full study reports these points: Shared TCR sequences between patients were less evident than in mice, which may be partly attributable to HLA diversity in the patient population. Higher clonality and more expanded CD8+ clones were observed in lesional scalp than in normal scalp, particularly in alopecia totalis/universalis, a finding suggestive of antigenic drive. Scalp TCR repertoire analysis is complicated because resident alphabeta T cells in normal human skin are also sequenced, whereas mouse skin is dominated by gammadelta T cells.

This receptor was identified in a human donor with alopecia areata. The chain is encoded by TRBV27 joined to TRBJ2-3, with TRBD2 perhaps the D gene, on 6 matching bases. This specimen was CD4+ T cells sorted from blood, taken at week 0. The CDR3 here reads CASGGELKATQYF. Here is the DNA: TGTGCCAGCGGAGGGGAGTTGAAGGCTACGCAGTATTTT.